The T cell receptor beta chain under discussion was sequenced for a study of cytomegalovirus exposure and HLA in healthy donors. Looking at the study overall: HLA-typed donors were the source of tens of millions of unique TCRs held in an early data release.

In the PCR, 60 Vbeta and 13 Jbeta primers were used. Only in-frame clones appear in the TCRdb table, and some are missing; sequencing was by immunoSEQ multiplex PCR. The repertoire table contains over 150,000 clones. This CDR3 has 16 amino acids. Losses at the gene ends were 0 bases for V and 5 bases for J; bases not matched to a gene: 10. CDR1 and CDR2 from the germline V gene are SGHRS and YFSETQ. This receptor was obtained from a boy aged 5-17 years in good health and CMV-seronegative. The sequenced sample consisted of PBMCs. The chain recombines TRBV5-1 with TRBJ1-1; 7 bases match TRBD1. This chain's CDR3 is CASSLARQGGRTEAFF. The CDR3 DNA sequence: TGCGCCAGCAGCTTGGCGCGGCAGGGGGGCAGGACTGAAGCTTTCTTT. Supplemented by reference TRBV5-1 and TRBJ1-1, the full variable domain reads KAGVTQTPRYLIKTRGQQVTLSCSPISGHRSVSWYQQTPGQGLQFLFEYFSETQRNKGNFPGRFSGRQFSNSRSEMNVSTLELGDSALYLCASSLARQGGRTEAFFGQGTRLTVV.